This T cell receptor beta chain was sequenced during a study of CD8+ T cells in alopecia areata (dated by TCRdb to the late 2010s). Regarding the research as a whole: The study used high-throughput TCRbeta sequencing to examine T cell clonal expansion in alopecia areata, in both the C3H/HeJ mouse model and human patients. On the human side, TCRbeta sequencing was run on scalp tissue and on sorted CD4+ and CD8+ peripheral blood T cells from healthy controls and from alopecia areata patients with either patchy or totalis/universalis disease. Scalp clonality was compared among normal scalp (n=4), patchy alopecia areata scalp (n=8), and alopecia totalis/universalis scalp (n=8). RNA came from the PAXgene miRNA kit for fixed scalp, the miRNeasy kit for PBMCs, and the RNeasy kit for mouse skin. immunoSEQ multiplex PCR using 35 Vbeta forward primers and 13 Jbeta reverse primers was used to amplify TCRbeta CDR3 regions.

Findings and caveats that apply to the study as a whole: Compared with normal scalp, lesional scalp had higher clonality and more expanded CD8+ clones, particularly in alopecia totalis/universalis, a pattern that suggests antigenic drive. Unlike mouse skin, which is dominated by gammadelta T cells, normal human skin has resident alphabeta T cells that are also sequenced, and this complicates analysis of the scalp TCR repertoire. Shared TCR sequences between patients were less evident than in mice, which may be partly attributable to HLA diversity in the patient population.

This clone showed up just a few times. What antigen it recognizes has not been identified. The input lacks base qualities; no much larger clone sits a single base away. The library was made by the immunoSEQ multiplex PCR assay. RNA was extracted from all samples and reverse transcribed into cDNA, which served as template for TCR sequencing. SuperScript III was used for first-strand cDNA synthesis, primed with a 2:1 mix of oligo-dT and random hexamers. A synthetic immune receptor repertoire was used to gauge amplification bias, and whatever bias remained was removed computationally. As for the original processing: Raw reads were preprocessed to remove errors, and CDR3 was defined by IMGT conventions from the conserved cysteine to phenylalanine. Clonality was calculated as 1 minus Shannon entropy normalized by log2 of the number of productive unique TCRs. Whether each scalp clone was CD4 or CD8 was inferred by checking scalp TCRbeta sequences against the CD4 and CD8 repertoires from sorted blood. Entries here come from immuneACCESS through TCRdb and include only in-frame sequences with V and J called. Some clones fail to appear in such tables; in the studies checked, an unresolved V gene covers under half of the shortfall, and the cause of the remainder is unknown. V and J calls plus clone size are reproduced from that table; the DNA served to infer D and trimming. The sample yields around 150,000 clones; 50% to 60% were counted once. Less than 5% of the sample rests with the top ten.

The germline V gene specifies SQVTM as CDR1 and ANQGSEA as CDR2. The CDR3 starts with the cysteine, ends with the phenylalanine, and has 15 residues. The retained sequence is limited to the CDR3, 45 bases, with the frame set at the first base. Relative to germline, V is 4 bases shorter and J is 2 bases shorter, with 15 bases between their ends. PBMCs were separated by density centrifugation and stained for CD3, CD4 and CD8, after which CD4+ and CD8+ T cells were sorted on a FACSAria. Scalp biopsies and blood samples were provided by unaffected controls. What was sequenced was CD4+ T cells sorted from blood. The V gene is TRBV29-1 and the J gene is TRBJ2-4, with the D segment identity uncertain. The sequence was collected from a human donor in good health. The CDR3 region reads CSVVSRLNPKNIQYF. The DNA is TGCAGCGTTGTATCCAGGCTAAATCCCAAAAACATTCAGTACTTC.